This is a list of T cell receptor beta chains from one sample in a study of T cells in Graves' hyperthyroidism and ophthalmopathy. MiXCR was run by TCRdb on the multiplex PCR reads, yielding one entry per CDR3 protein. This table has 730,000 or so distinct CDR3 sequences, 18% appearing once. Sequencing was performed on blood. The receptors were gathered from a woman aged 50 to 65 with Graves' hyperthyroidism that later progressed to Graves' ophthalmopathy. Both conserved end residues are part of each CDR3. Not all rows give a size; the values are once, few, many and, for expanded clones, a class.

v_call clone_size cdr3_aa
TRBV7-8 many CASSLGTPGQQGGPQNTEAFF
TRBV19 NA CASSIDRARNTEAFF
TRBV12-3/TRBV12-4 NA CASSLARRRGGYTF
TRBV3-1 few CASSQVGGGARNEQFF
TRBV2 NA CASSEASVAGVDEQYF
TRBV5-5 many CASSEGRGALNQPQHF
TRBV9 few CASSVGRETGELFF
TRBV3-1 few CASSKGDRTNEQFF
TRBV12-3/TRBV12-4 NA CACSLARDNQPQHF
TRBV29-1 NA CSVDRRGIIQETQYF
TRBV15 NA CATSLTIGTSGQPQHF
TRBV11-2 many CASSLTGRSGNTIYF
TRBV5-5 many CASSLQGLGYTF
TRBV15 few CATSRAGFDNSPLHF
TRBV3-1 many CASSQEGVWEQYF
TRBV12-3/TRBV12-4 few CASSLRGGVDSYSGNTIYF
TRBV20-1 NA CSARDPSGVNNEQFF
TRBV11-1 many CASSLVGWSTEAFF
TRBV5-1 NA CASSLEKGSLEKLFF
TRBV4-1 many CASSQEIPEKLFF
TRBV19 NA CASSIEPNRDTGELFF
TRBV5-1 NA CASSRSDRNSYEQYF
TRBV12-3/TRBV12-4 many CASRSPDRGYYGYTF
TRBV7-9 many CASSRDLGESPLHF
TRBV29-1 NA CSVDSQRTNYGYTF
TRBV27 few CASSRHPGIEEGNTIYF
TRBV7-9 many CASSLGAPADTDTQYF
TRBV4-1 NA CASSSVRGWSEAFF
TRBV19 few CASRGTGYNSPLHF
TRBV4-2 NA CASSQVRGTTYEQYF
TRBV20-1 NA CSARAGNGYTF
TRBV6-5 few CASSYPGSLGYTF
TRBV7-9 NA CASSLVRGRDEQYF
TRBV6-2/TRBV6-3 few CASSRTGEENTEAFF
TRBV12-3/TRBV12-4 few CASSLDRGGQYF
TRBV7-3 many CASSRTGAANSPLHF
TRBV3-1 many CASSQEGQRSTDTQYF
TRBV5-1 NA CASSDGQGGLQETQYF
TRBV5-1 NA CASSWTHSGGGTDTQYF
TRBV4-1 NA CASSQGRAKFNGYTF
TRBV6-2/TRBV6-3 NA CASKPGPTSYEQYF
TRBV18 many CASSMTSGATTDTQYF
TRBV6-1 NA CASSEESLGGPQHF
TRBV10-3 NA CAIGSGGETQYF
TRBV20-1 NA CSAENLGGLRGYTF
TRBV12-3/TRBV12-4 many CASRIAGGKADTQYF
TRBV6-1 few CASSYGGQTNTGELFF
TRBV6-2/TRBV6-3 many CASSYPGQEAFF
TRBV29-1 NA CSVEDLAGGVNEQFF
TRBV6-1 NA CASSDDTQYF
TRBV6-1 few CASSAGQFSMNTEAFF
TRBV25-1 few CASSEYGWGGGYEQYF
TRBV7-8 NA CASSEGLAAANTGELFF
TRBV20-1 NA CSARVLAPTDTQYF
TRBV27 few CASSSLPGGGGTEAFF
TRBV6-5 NA CASSYTGTSGGYTQYF
TRBV7-9 few CASSSGGSDRDFYGYTF
TRBV18 many CASSPETGNQPQHF
TRBV13 many CASSSQEIPEAFF